Listed here are 6 T cell receptor beta chains from one sample, sequenced in a study of T cells in Graves' hyperthyroidism and ophthalmopathy. TCR beta CDR3 regions were amplified from RNA transcripts. The primer set for the first-round RT-PCR of the TCR CDR3 was HTBI. TCRdb ran MiXCR on the multiplex PCR reads and lists one entry per CDR3 protein. The profile shows some 370,000 distinct CDR3 sequences, roughly 15% of them singletons. The sequencing sample was made of blood. Receptors originate from a woman aged 25 to 45 with Graves' hyperthyroidism that later progressed to Graves' ophthalmopathy.

The chain carries TRBV28 and TRBJ2-3; 10 nucleotides match TRBD2. The CDR3 sequence is 16 residues long. V trimming: 6 bases; J trimming: 4 bases; junction bases outside the gene matches: 10. CDR1 and CDR2 from the germline V gene are MDHEN and SYDVKM. The CDR3 sequence is CASSSRAGGPADTQYF. Written as DNA, the CDR3 is TGTGCCAGCAGCTCCCGAGCGGGAGGGCCGGCAGATACGCAGTATTTT.

This chain joins TRBV18 and TRBJ1-2; D perhaps matches TRBD1 (5 bases). The germline V and J ends were trimmed by 10 bases and 3 bases, with 18 bases remaining between them. CDR3 length: 14 residues. Germline V gives CDR1 KGHSH, CDR2 LQKENI. CDR3 sequence (DNA): TGTGCCAACTCCCGGGGGACCTCGGACTATGGCTACACCTTC. It codes for CANSRGTSDYGYTF.

This clonotype was counted many times. V gene TRBV12-3 or TRBV12-4 combines with J gene TRBJ2-7; TRBD1 aligns across 7 bases. This CDR3 has 15 amino acids. V lost 1 base and J lost 0; bases outside the gene matches: 3. CDR3: CASSLVRQGSYEQYF. The CDR3, as DNA: TGTGCCAGCAGTTTAGTTAGACAGGGCTCCTACGAGCAGTACTTC.

This clonotype has just a few counts. One junction end does not reproduce the germline sequence, and a read error may be involved. V is TRBV5-1 and J is TRBJ2-1, with D perhaps matching TRBD1 or TRBD2 (7 bases each). Germline V CDR1 and CDR2: SGHRS, YFSETQ. The CDR3 consists of 17 residues. The CDR3 nucleotides read TGCGCCAGCAGCCTGACGGGGGGACAGCCTACGTTAAATGAGCAGTCCTTC. Protein product: CASSLTGGQPTLNEQSF.

This clonotype was observed many times. V usage is TRBV18 and J usage is TRBJ1-2; maybe TRBD1 (6 bases). The CDR3 has 15 amino acids. Per germline, CDR1 KGHSH and CDR2 LQKENI. Between the trimmed V and J ends, which lost 4 bases and 0 bases, there was a span of 12 bases. The CDR3 is CASSLSDSANYGYTF. The CDR3 DNA reads TGTGCCAGCTCACTTTCGGACAGCGCTAACTATGGCTACACCTTC.

This clonotype appeared a few times. V and J are TRBV13 and TRBJ2-7; the match to TRBD2 covers 9 bases. V was clipped by 1 base and J by 1 base; unmatched bases: 2. This CDR3 has 15 residues. Per the germline V gene, CDR1 is PRHDT and CDR2 is FYEKMQ (reference sequence). This CDR3 reads CASSLEGLASYEQYF. The DNA for the CDR3 is TGTGCCAGCAGCTTAGAAGGACTAGCGTCCTACGAGCAGTACTTC.